Each of the 23 T cell receptor beta chains below was sequenced from the same sample in a study of early T cells in non-severe SARS-CoV-2 infection. A single record per CDR3 protein comes from TCRdb applying MiXCR to the 5' RACE reads. The sample carries 70,000 to 90,000 distinct CDR3 sequences, approximately 12% recorded once. The source material was whole blood. Every receptor here comes from an adult who was a healthcare worker with PCR-confirmed SARS-CoV-2 infection or an uninfected control (not recorded which).

The chain links TRBV20-1 to TRBJ2-5; 8 bases are shared with TRBD2. V dropped 0 bases and J dropped 10; count of bases not matched to a gene: 13. The V gene's germline CDR1 is DFQATT and CDR2 SNEGSKA (reference sequence). This CDR3 contains 15 residues. The CDR3 here is CSAREPDGGESNQYF. Here the CDR3 DNA reads TGCAGTGCTAGAGAGCCTGACGGGGGGGAAAGTAACCAGTACTTC.

The chain has TRBV20-1 and TRBJ2-5; D might be TRBD2 (6 bases). The CDR3 is made up of 17 amino acids. CDR1 is DFQATT and CDR2 is SNEGSKA in the germline V gene (reference sequence). V shed 0 bases and J shed 4 bases, with 21 bases lying between them. CDR3: CSARDLLEGYSGETQYF. The CDR3 DNA is TGCAGTGCTAGAGATCTCTTGGAGGGGTACTCGGGAGAGACCCAGTACTTC.

This chain joins TRBV28 and TRBJ2-1; D may be TRBD1 or TRBD2 (5 bases each). The CDR3 is made up of 15 amino acids. Germline values: CDR1 MDHEN, CDR2 SYDVKM. V was shortened by 4 bases and J by 5 bases, with 15 bases between the two germline ends. CDR3 amino acids: CASSYLTEGHNEQFF. The CDR3, as DNA: TGTGCCAGCAGTTACCTAACCGAGGGGCACAATGAGCAGTTCTTC. Looking up the rest from reference TRBV28 and TRBJ2-1 gives the full variable domain: DVKVTQSSRYLVKRTGEKVFLECVQDMDHENMFWYRQDPGLGLRLIYFSYDVKMKEKGDIPEGYSVSREKKERFSLILESASTNQTSMYLCASSYLTEGHNEQFFGPGTRLTVL.

This clonotype was found a few times. This chain uses TRBV5-1 with TRBJ2-7; weak D call: TRBD2 (6 bases). CDR1 and CDR2 (germline): SGHRS, YFSETQ. The CDR3 runs 14 residues. The V end was cut by 5 bases, the J end by 6 bases, with 18 bases between. DNA for the CDR3: TGCGCCAGCAGTACCGGGACTCCCGGAGTCGAGCAGTACTTC. Protein: CASSTGTPGVEQYF.

This clonotype occurred a few times. The chain links TRBV3-1 to TRBJ2-1; D possibly corresponds to TRBD1 (5 bases). Trimming shortened V by 3 bases and J by 10 bases, and 10 bases separated the two germline ends. The CDR3 extends over 12 amino acids. Germline V CDR1 and CDR2: LGHDT, YNNKEL (reference sequence). CDR3: CASSQLTDEQFF. DNA of the CDR3: TGTGCCAGCAGCCAGCTGACAGACGAGCAGTTCTTC.

This sequence joins TRBV21-1 and TRBJ2-5; TRBD1, the table's D call, was not compared with the DNA. TRBV21-1 represents a pseudogene. The CDR3 consists of 13 residues. CDR3 protein: CAKGRGIQETQYF. The CDR3 region has the DNA TGTGCCAAGGGAAGGGGCATCCAAGAGACCCAGTACTTC.

The chain has TRBV20-1 and TRBJ2-5; 10 positions agree with TRBD2. The V segment lost 0 bases and the J segment 1 base; nucleotides outside the gene matches: 2. This CDR3 is built from 15 residues. Germline V gene lookup returns CDR1 DFQATT and CDR2 SNEGSKA (reference sequence). The CDR3 region is CSARDRTSGQETQYF. The DNA of the CDR3 is TGCAGTGCTAGAGATCGGACTAGCGGCCAAGAGACCCAGTACTTC.

This clonotype came up many times. The J gene is TRBJ1-4, the V gene TRBV28; TRBD1 is a possible D gene (6 bases). CDR3 size: 16 residues. CDR1 is MDHEN and CDR2 is SYDVKM in the germline V gene. V was shortened by 3 bases and J by 8 bases, with 19 bases between the two germline ends. The CDR3 here is CASSLLDSSAREKLFF. Written as DNA, the CDR3 is TGTGCCAGCAGTTTGTTGGACAGCTCGGCGAGGGAAAAACTGTTTTTT.

This clonotype was observed a few times. The rearrangement joins TRBV28 to TRBJ1-4; 7 bases match TRBD1. Trimming took 5 bases from V and 4 from J; bases not matched to a gene: 10. This CDR3 has 16 residues. Per germline, CDR1 MDHEN and CDR2 SYDVKM. CDR3 nucleotide sequence: TGTGCCAGCAGTCCTACAGGGGTGCGCTTTAATGAAAAACTGTTTTTT. It encodes CASSPTGVRFNEKLFF.

This clonotype was recorded a few times. The chain has TRBV19 and TRBJ2-2, with 11 positions matching TRBD2. Germline loops: CDR1 LNHDA, CDR2 SQIVND (reference sequence). V shed 10 bases, J shed 0 bases, and the junction held 16 bases outside the gene matches. There are 19 residues in the CDR3. Here the CDR3 reads CATHPTGTSGGANTGELFF. CDR3 in DNA: TGTGCCACTCACCCCACCGGGACTAGCGGAGGGGCGAACACCGGGGAGCTGTTTTTT.

Details on this clonotype: A much more abundant neighbour one base away suggests this may be a read error. The chain uses TRBV14 and TRBJ1-2, with D possibly TRBD1 on 6 matching bases. Germline values: CDR1 SGHDN, CDR2 FVKESK. The CDR3 contains 14 residues. The CDR3 sequence: CGSSQQGHSYGYTF. The CDR3 nucleotides read TGTGGCAGCAGCCAACAGGGACACAGCTATGGCTACACCTTC.

The chain has TRBV6-1 and TRBJ1-2; unclear D gene. V was trimmed by 1 base and J by 4 bases, leaving 13 bases between them. CDR1 and CDR2 from the germline V gene are MNHNS and SASEGT. There are 15 residues in the CDR3. In nucleotides, the CDR3 is TGTGCCAGCAGTGAAGGCTCGGGAGTCGCCTATGGCTACACCTTC. It codes for CASSEGSGVAYGYTF.

This clonotype came up many times. This chain joins TRBV7-8 and TRBJ1-1; 8 bases agree with TRBD1. The CDR3 totals 16 residues. Per germline, CDR1 SGHVS and CDR2 FQNEAQ. J was trimmed by 4 bases and V by 4 bases; bases with no gene match: 11. CDR3 in DNA: TGTGCCAGCAGCTCGACAGGGGATTCTGGGGTCACTGAAGCTTTCTTT. Its translation: CASSSTGDSGVTEAFF.

The sample holds a few counts of this clonotype. The chain carries TRBV6-5 and TRBJ1-3; a weak D match, TRBD1 (6 bases). The CDR3 is made up of 15 amino acids. The ends were cut back, 6 bases at V and 3 bases at J, with 15 bases in the middle. Looked up from germline, CDR1 is MNHEY and CDR2 is SVGAGI. The CDR3 loop reads CASRDRQENGNTIYF. The DNA for the CDR3 is TGTGCCAGCAGGGATCGACAGGAAAATGGAAACACCATATATTTT.

The genes are TRBV2 and TRBJ1-5; D ambiguous. Germline CDR1 SNHLY, CDR2 FYNNEI. The length of the CDR3 is 12 residues. The V and J ends lost 11 bases and 0 bases respectively, with 8 bases between them. CDR3 sequence: CASGDSNQPQHF. The CDR3 nucleotides read TGTGCCTCCGGGGATAGCAATCAGCCCCAGCATTTT.

In its sample, this clonotype was seen a few times. The chain combines TRBV24-1 with TRBJ2-1; 8 bases are shared with TRBD2. Germline-derived CDR1 and CDR2 are KGHDR and SFDVKD. Losses at the gene ends were 5 bases for V and 8 bases for J; bases not matched to a gene: 7. This CDR3 is built from 14 residues. CDR3 protein: CATSGREGLDEQFF. CDR3 in DNA: TGTGCCACCAGTGGCCGGGAGGGCCTGGATGAGCAGTTCTTC.

The chain employs TRBV14 and TRBJ2-1, with a weak D call TRBD1 (6 bases). The germline V and J ends were trimmed by 3 bases and 0 bases, with 9 bases remaining between them. CDR3 size: 15 residues. The germline gives CDR1 SGHDN, CDR2 FVKESK. The CDR3 sequence: CASSQLQGSYNEQFF. The DNA of the CDR3 is TGTGCCAGCAGCCAGCTACAGGGCTCCTACAATGAGCAGTTCTTC.

This clonotype was recorded many times. The chain recombines TRBV10-3 with TRBJ1-1; TRBD1 matches at 7 bases. The V segment lost 5 bases and the J segment 0 bases; nucleotides outside the gene matches: 6. This CDR3 has 15 amino acids. From germline, CDR1 is ENHRY and CDR2 SYGVKD. The CDR3 DNA follows: TGTGCCATCAGTCCCTTGGGACAGATGAACACTGAAGCTTTCTTT. It yields the protein CAISPLGQMNTEAFF.

This clonotype occurred many times. The V and J genes are TRBV7-6 and TRBJ1-6; D ambiguous. V lost 0 bases to trimming and J lost 5 bases, with 8 bases between them. Germline V gene lookup returns CDR1 SGHVS and CDR2 FNYEAQ. This CDR3 contains 15 residues. The CDR3 region has the DNA TGTGCCAGCAGCTTAGCCAGGACCGATAATTCACCCCTCCACTTT. It is translated as CASSLARTDNSPLHF.

The table lists this clonotype with a few counts. The chain couples TRBV4-1 to TRBJ1-5; D may be TRBD1 (5 bases). Looked up from germline, CDR1 is MGHRA and CDR2 is YSYEKL. This CDR3 region has 16 residues. The germline V and J ends were trimmed by 2 bases and 1 base, with 12 bases remaining between them. CDR3 sequence reads: CASSQSGAGSNQPQHF. In DNA, the CDR3 is TGCGCCAGCAGCCAATCCGGGGCGGGAAGCAATCAGCCCCAGCATTTT.

This clonotype was detected ten times or more. V and J are TRBV7-6 and TRBJ2-3, with D possibly matching TRBD1 (6 bases). V lost 7 bases and J 1 base, leaving 12 bases between the germline ends. CDR1 and CDR2 from the germline V gene are SGHVS and FNYEAQ. This CDR3 comprises 14 residues. The chain's CDR3 is CASNSEGGTDTQYF. CDR3 DNA sequence: TGTGCCAGCAACTCCGAGGGGGGCACAGATACGCAGTATTTT.

This clonotype was counted at least ten times. The chain links TRBV29-1 to TRBJ2-3; D is undetermined. The germline V gene encodes CDR1 SQVTM and CDR2 ANQGSEA. Trimming removed 3 bases at V and 1 base at J, with 8 bases between. This CDR3 comprises 13 residues. In nucleotides, the CDR3 is TGCAGCGTTGACATGGGCGGCACAGATACGCAGTATTTT. This sequence encodes CSVDMGGTDTQYF.

This clonotype was observed at least ten times. This chain links TRBV11-3 with TRBJ2-1; D gene uncertain. The CDR3 runs to 12 residues. Trimming pared 5 bases from V and 11 bases from J, leaving 13 bases between. CDR1 is SGHNT, CDR2 YENEEA, per germline. The CDR3 nucleotides are TGTGCCAGCAGCCCGAGCCCCGAACAGCAGTTCTTC. This sequence encodes CASSPSPEQQFF.